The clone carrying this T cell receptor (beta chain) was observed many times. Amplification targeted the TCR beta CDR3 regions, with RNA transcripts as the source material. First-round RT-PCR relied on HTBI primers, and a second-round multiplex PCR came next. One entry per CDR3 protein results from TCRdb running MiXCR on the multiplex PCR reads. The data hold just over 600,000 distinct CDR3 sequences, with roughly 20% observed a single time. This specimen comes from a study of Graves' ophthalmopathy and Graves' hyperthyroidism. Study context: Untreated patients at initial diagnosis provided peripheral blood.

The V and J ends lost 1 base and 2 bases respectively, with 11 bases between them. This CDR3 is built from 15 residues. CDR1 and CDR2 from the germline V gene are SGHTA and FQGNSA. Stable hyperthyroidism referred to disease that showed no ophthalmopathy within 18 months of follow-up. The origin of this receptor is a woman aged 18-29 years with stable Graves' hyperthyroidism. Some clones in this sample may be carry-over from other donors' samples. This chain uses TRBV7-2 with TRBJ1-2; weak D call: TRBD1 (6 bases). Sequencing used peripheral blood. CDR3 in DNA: TGTGCCAGCAGCTTAGGCCCGGGGACAAACTATGGCTACACCTTC. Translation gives CASSLGPGTNYGYTF.